These T cell receptor beta chains were read from a single sample in a study of T cell repertoires in cytomegalovirus infection. TCRdb ran MiXCR on the reads and lists one entry per CDR3 protein. The profile shows about 740,000 distinct CDR3 sequences, around 31% of them singletons. These receptors lack a known antigen. Material: cultured PBMCs, obtained from culture after CMV antigen stimulation. All receptors derive from a human donor in good health (CMV status not recorded). Some clones in this sample may be carry-over from other donors' samples. Both conserved end residues are trimmed from each CDR3. Each record gives: D gene, J gene, V gene, CDR3 protein. A D gene is named only where the DNA matches it firmly.

d_gene: TRBD2; j_gene: TRBJ2-7; v_gene: TRBV20-1; CDR3aa: SASPERELSYEQY
d_gene: TRBD1; j_gene: TRBJ2-3; v_gene: TRBV5-1; CDR3aa: ASSPAGTGFTDTQY
d_gene: .; j_gene: TRBJ1-4; v_gene: TRBV12-3/TRBV12-4; CDR3aa: ASRPTGGVVKLF
d_gene: TRBD1; j_gene: TRBJ1-6; v_gene: TRBV4-1; CDR3aa: ASSQATGASGNSPLH
d_gene: .; j_gene: TRBJ1-2; v_gene: TRBV12-3/TRBV12-4; CDR3aa: ASSFGPVGAKRGYT
d_gene: TRBD1; j_gene: TRBJ2-1; v_gene: TRBV6-1; CDR3aa: ASSGTGGKSEQF
d_gene: .; j_gene: TRBJ2-7; v_gene: TRBV7-2; CDR3aa: ASSARYEQY
d_gene: .; j_gene: TRBJ2-7; v_gene: TRBV12-3/TRBV12-4; CDR3aa: ASSPHPGTTLQN
d_gene: .; j_gene: TRBJ2-3; v_gene: TRBV7-2; CDR3aa: ASSPELGRFGYTQY
d_gene: .; j_gene: TRBJ1-2; v_gene: TRBV7-9; CDR3aa: ASSLSTGKSYGYT
d_gene: .; j_gene: TRBJ2-3; v_gene: TRBV7-2; CDR3aa: ASRDTRSTDTQY
d_gene: TRBD2; j_gene: TRBJ2-3; v_gene: TRBV7-9; CDR3aa: ASSPHAGGPTDTQY
d_gene: .; j_gene: TRBJ1-5; v_gene: TRBV7-2; CDR3aa: ATSEGRGQPQH
d_gene: .; j_gene: TRBJ1-1; v_gene: TRBV10-3; CDR3aa: AISEPQLNTEAF
d_gene: .; j_gene: TRBJ2-3; v_gene: TRBV6-2/TRBV6-3; CDR3aa: ASIRTTKGSDTQY
d_gene: TRBD2; j_gene: TRBJ2-7; v_gene: TRBV6-2/TRBV6-3; CDR3aa: ASGPSGLAGVYHY
d_gene: .; j_gene: TRBJ1-2; v_gene: TRBV7-2; CDR3aa: ASSLIGSDYGYT
d_gene: TRBD2; j_gene: TRBJ2-3; v_gene: TRBV7-2; CDR3aa: ASSLGPGLAATDTQY
d_gene: .; j_gene: TRBJ2-3; v_gene: TRBV5-6; CDR3aa: ASSIAWAGSTDTQY
d_gene: .; j_gene: TRBJ2-3; v_gene: TRBV6-2/TRBV6-3; CDR3aa: ASRTYRDASTDTQY
d_gene: .; j_gene: TRBJ2-7; v_gene: TRBV11-2; CDR3aa: ASKGRDYEQY
d_gene: .; j_gene: TRBJ1-1; v_gene: TRBV15; CDR3aa: ATSIDLYREAF
d_gene: .; j_gene: TRBJ2-1; v_gene: TRBV7-9; CDR3aa: ASSLDLKRQF
d_gene: .; j_gene: TRBJ1-5; v_gene: TRBV6-1; CDR3aa: ASSTSTGQPQH
d_gene: TRBD2; j_gene: TRBJ2-3; v_gene: TRBV6-2/TRBV6-3; CDR3aa: ASSPIAGVSPDTQY
d_gene: TRBD1; j_gene: TRBJ2-4; v_gene: TRBV4-2; CDR3aa: ASSQTGTGGNIQY
d_gene: .; j_gene: TRBJ1-4; v_gene: TRBV7-2; CDR3aa: ASSLAGREKLF
d_gene: TRBD2; j_gene: TRBJ2-5; v_gene: TRBV28; CDR3aa: ASSSSGGPRETQY
d_gene: TRBD2; j_gene: TRBJ2-3; v_gene: TRBV5-5; CDR3aa: ASSILAGDTYTQY
d_gene: TRBD1; j_gene: TRBJ1-1; v_gene: TRBV4-1; CDR3aa: ASSRGQGTLNTEAF
d_gene: .; j_gene: TRBJ2-6; v_gene: TRBV4-1; CDR3aa: ASSQEVGTSGANVLT
d_gene: .; j_gene: TRBJ2-3; v_gene: TRBV7-9; CDR3aa: ASSLSVLGRVASTDTQY